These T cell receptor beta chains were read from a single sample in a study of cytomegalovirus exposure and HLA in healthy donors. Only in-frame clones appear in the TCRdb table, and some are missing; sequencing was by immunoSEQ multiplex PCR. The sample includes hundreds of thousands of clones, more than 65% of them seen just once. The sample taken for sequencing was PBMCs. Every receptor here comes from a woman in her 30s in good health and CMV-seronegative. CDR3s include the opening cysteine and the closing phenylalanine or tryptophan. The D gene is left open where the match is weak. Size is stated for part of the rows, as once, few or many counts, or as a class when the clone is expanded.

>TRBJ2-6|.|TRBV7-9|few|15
CASSPTGPGANVLTF
TGTGCCAGCAGCCCGACAGGCCCTGGGGCCAACGTCCTGACTTTC
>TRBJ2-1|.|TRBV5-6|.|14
CASSFGLAVDEQFF
TGTGCCAGCAGCTTCGGGCTAGCTGTAGATGAGCAGTTCTTC
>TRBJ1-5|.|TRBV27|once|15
CASSLTGPGNQPQHF
TGTGCCAGCAGTTTAACAGGGCCTGGCAATCAGCCCCAGCATTTT
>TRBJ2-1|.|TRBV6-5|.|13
CASSYRGAGEQFF
TGTGCCAGCAGTTACCGGGGGGCAGGTGAGCAGTTCTTC
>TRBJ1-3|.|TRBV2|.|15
CASRSTGRAGNTIYF
TGTGCCAGCAGATCAACAGGGAGAGCTGGAAACACCATATATTTT
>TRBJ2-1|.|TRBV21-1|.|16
CASSPRAGVTHNEQFF
TGTGCCAGCAGCCCGCGAGCGGGGGTCACCCACAATGAGCAGTTCTTC
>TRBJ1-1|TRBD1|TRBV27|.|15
CASSLGQGADTEAFF
TGTGCCAGCAGTTTAGGACAGGGGGCTGACACTGAAGCTTTCTTT
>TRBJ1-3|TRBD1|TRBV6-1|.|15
CASRRGQGNGNTIYF
TGTGCCAGCAGACGTGGACAGGGGAACGGAAACACCATATATTTT
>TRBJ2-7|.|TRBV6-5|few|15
CASSYPIPGQIEQYF
TGTGCCAGCAGTTACCCCATCCCGGGACAAATCGAGCAGTACTTC
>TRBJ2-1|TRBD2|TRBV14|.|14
CASTAGRPGNEPFF
TGTGCCAGCACAGCGGGACGGCCGGGTAATGAGCCGTTCTTC
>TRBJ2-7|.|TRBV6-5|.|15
CASSSTRTRTYEQYF
TGTGCCAGCAGTTCGACCAGGACAAGGACCTACGAGCAGTACTTC
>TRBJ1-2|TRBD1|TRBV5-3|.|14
CASSPIGGSDGYTF
TGTGCCAGCAGCCCTATAGGGGGCAGCGATGGCTACACCTTC
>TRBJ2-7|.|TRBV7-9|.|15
CASSSTRDTVYEQYF
TGTGCCAGCAGCTCGACCCGGGACACCGTCTACGAGCAGTACTTC
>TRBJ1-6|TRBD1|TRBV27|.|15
CASSSLTGANSPLHF
TGTGCCAGCAGTTCTCTGACAGGGGCTAATTCACCCCTCCACTTT
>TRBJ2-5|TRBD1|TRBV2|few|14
CASSEGQGAQTQYF
TGTGCCAGCAGTGAGGGACAGGGGGCGCAGACCCAGTACTTC
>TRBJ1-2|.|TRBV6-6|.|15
CASSSAQRMLRGYTF
TGTGCCAGCAGCTCGGCCCAGAGGATGCTTCGCGGCTACACCTTC
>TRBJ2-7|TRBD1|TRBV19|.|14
CASSMVQGDYEQYF
TGTGCCAGTAGTATGGTACAGGGGGACTACGAGCAGTACTTC
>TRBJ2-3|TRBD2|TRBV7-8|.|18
CASSPPGLAGGPTDTQYF
TGTGCCAGCAGCCCTCCGGGACTAGCGGGAGGGCCGACAGATACGCAGTATTTT
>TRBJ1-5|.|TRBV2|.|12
CASSDGYQPQHF
TGTGCCAGCAGTGACGGTTATCAGCCCCAGCATTTT
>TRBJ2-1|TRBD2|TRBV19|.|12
CASRLGGNEQFF
TGTGCCAGTCGACTCGGGGGGAATGAGCAGTTCTTC
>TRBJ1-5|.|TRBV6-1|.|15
CASSSTGDSNQPQHF
TGTGCCAGCAGTTCCACAGGCGATAGCAATCAGCCCCAGCATTTT
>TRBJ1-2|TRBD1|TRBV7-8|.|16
CAGSPPQGGYSYGYTF
TGTGCCGGCAGCCCACCCCAGGGGGGTTATAGCTATGGCTACACCTTC
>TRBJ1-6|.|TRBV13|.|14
CASSPTGNNSPLHF
TGTGCCAGCAGCCCAACAGGGAATAATTCACCCCTCCACTTT
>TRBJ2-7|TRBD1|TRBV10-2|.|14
CASTGRQGAYEQYF
TGCGCCAGCACCGGACGACAGGGGGCTTACGAGCAGTACTTC
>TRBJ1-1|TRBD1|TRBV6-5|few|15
CASSYQGARNTEAFF
TGTGCCAGCAGTTACCAGGGGGCTCGGAACACTGAAGCTTTCTTT
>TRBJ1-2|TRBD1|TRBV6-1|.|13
CASSYGQGFGYTF
TGTGCCAGCAGTTATGGACAGGGCTTCGGCTACACCTTC
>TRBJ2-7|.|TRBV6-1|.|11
CASRNRDEQYF
TGTGCCAGCAGGAACAGGGACGAGCAGTACTTC
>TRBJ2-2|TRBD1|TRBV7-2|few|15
CASSWGQGDGGELFF
TGTGCCAGCAGCTGGGGACAGGGGGATGGCGGGGAGCTGTTTTTT
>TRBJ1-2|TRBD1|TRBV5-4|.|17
CASSLSGQGPRGYGYTF
TGTGCCAGCAGCTTGTCCGGACAGGGCCCGAGGGGATATGGCTACACCTTC
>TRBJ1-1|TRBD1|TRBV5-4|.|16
CASSSGTGVWLTEAFF
TGTGCCAGCAGCTCCGGGACAGGGGTTTGGTTGACTGAAGCTTTCTTT
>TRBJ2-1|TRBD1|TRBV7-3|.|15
CASSLGDSKVYEQFF
TGTGCCAGCAGCTTAGGGGACAGCAAAGTCTATGAGCAGTTCTTC
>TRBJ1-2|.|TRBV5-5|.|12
CASSLDRYGYTF
TGTGCCAGCAGCCTGGACCGGTATGGCTACACCTTC
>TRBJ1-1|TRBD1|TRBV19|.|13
CASGQGLATEAFF
TGTGCCAGCGGACAGGGCTTAGCCACTGAAGCTTTCTTT
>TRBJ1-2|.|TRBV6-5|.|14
CASSRMAANYGYTF
TGTGCCAGCAGCCGTATGGCCGCTAACTATGGCTACACCTTC
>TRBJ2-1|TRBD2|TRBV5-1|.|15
CASSSSGSPFDGQFF
TGCGCCAGCAGCTCTAGCGGGAGTCCTTTTGATGGGCAGTTCTTC
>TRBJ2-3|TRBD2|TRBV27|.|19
CASSLFSRGSLPSTDTQYF
TGTGCCAGCAGTTTATTCTCGCGGGGGTCACTACCGAGCACAGATACGCAGTATTTT
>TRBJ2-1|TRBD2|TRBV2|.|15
CASTLAGSHYNEQFF
TGTGCCAGCACGCTAGCGGGATCCCACTACAATGAGCAGTTCTTC
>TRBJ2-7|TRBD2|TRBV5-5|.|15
CASSLSSGVPYEQYF
TGTGCCAGCAGCCTCTCTAGCGGGGTCCCCTACGAGCAGTACTTC
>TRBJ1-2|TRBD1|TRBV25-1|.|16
CASSDSDRGRINGYTF
TGTGCCAGCAGTGACTCGGACAGGGGGCGGATAAATGGCTACACCTTC
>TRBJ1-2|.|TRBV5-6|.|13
CASSRTTNYGYTF
TGTGCCAGCAGCCGGACAACCAACTATGGCTACACCTTC
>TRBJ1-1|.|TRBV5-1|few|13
CASSLAGRSEAFF
TGCGCCAGCAGCTTGGCCGGGAGATCTGAAGCTTTCTTT
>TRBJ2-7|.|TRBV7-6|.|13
CASSLVEGNEQYF
TGTGCCAGCAGCTTAGTGGAGGGAAACGAGCAGTACTTC
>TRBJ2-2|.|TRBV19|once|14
CASNSAIGTGELFF
TGTGCCAGTAATTCCGCGATCGGGACCGGGGAGCTGTTTTTT
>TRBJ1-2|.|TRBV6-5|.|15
CASSAGEKVGYGYTF
TGTGCCAGCAGTGCTGGGGAGAAGGTGGGCTATGGCTACACCTTC
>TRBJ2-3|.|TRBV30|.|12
CAWSRDTDTQYF
TGTGCCTGGAGTCGGGACACAGATACGCAGTATTTT
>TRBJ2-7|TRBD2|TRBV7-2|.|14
CASAPASGAYEQYF
TGTGCCAGCGCTCCGGCTAGCGGTGCCTACGAGCAGTACTTC
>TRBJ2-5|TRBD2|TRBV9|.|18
CASSKEGTSGGVGETQYF
TGTGCCAGCAGCAAAGAGGGAACTAGCGGGGGGGTCGGAGAGACCCAGTACTTC
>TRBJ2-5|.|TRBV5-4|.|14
CASSRDRLQETQYF
TGTGCCAGCAGCCGCGACAGGCTCCAAGAGACCCAGTACTTC